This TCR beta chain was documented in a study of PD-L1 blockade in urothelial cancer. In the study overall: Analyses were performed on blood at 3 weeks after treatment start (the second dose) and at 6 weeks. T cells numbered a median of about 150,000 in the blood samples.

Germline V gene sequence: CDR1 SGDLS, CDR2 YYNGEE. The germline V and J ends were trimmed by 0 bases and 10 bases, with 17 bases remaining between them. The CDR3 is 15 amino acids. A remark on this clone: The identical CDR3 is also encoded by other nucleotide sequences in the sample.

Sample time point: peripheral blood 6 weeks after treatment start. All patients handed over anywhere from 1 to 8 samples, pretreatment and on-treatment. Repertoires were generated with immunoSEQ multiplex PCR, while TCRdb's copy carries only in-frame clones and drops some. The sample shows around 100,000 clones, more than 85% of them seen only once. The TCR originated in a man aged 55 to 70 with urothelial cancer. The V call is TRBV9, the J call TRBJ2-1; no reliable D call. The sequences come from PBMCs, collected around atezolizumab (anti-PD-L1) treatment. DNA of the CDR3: TGTGCCAGCAGCGTAGCTTCGCGGCCAATCTGGGAGCAGTTCTTC. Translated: CASSVASRPIWEQFF. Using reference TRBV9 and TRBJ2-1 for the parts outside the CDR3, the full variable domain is DSGVTQTPKHLITATGQRVTLRCSPRSGDLSVYWYQQSLDQGLQFLIQYYNGEERAKGNILERFSAQQFPDLHSELNLSSLELGDSALYFCASSVASRPIWEQFFGPGTRLTVL.